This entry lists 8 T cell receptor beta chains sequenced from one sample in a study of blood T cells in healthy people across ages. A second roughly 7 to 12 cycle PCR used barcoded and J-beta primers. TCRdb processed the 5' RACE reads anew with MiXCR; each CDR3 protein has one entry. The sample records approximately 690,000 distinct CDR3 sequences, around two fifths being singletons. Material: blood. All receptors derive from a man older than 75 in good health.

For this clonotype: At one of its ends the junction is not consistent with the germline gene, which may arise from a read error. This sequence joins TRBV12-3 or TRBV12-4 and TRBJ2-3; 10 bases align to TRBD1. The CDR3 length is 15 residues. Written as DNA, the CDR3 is TGTGCCAGCAGTTTGGACAGGGGGGGAACAGATATGCAGTATTTT. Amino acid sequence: CASSLDRGGTDMQYF.

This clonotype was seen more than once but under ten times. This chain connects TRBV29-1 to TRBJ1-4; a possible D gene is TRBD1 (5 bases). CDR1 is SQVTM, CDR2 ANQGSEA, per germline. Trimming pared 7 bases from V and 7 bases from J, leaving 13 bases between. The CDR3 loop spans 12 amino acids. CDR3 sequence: CSAPGMGEKLFF. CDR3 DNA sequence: TGCAGCGCTCCAGGGATGGGTGAAAAACTGTTTTTT. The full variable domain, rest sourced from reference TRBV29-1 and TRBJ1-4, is SAVISQKPSRDICQRGTSLTIQCQVDSQVTMMFWYRQQPGQSLTLIATANQGSEATYESGFVIDKFPISRPNLTFSTLTVSNMSPEDSSIYLCSAPGMGEKLFFGSGTQLSVL.

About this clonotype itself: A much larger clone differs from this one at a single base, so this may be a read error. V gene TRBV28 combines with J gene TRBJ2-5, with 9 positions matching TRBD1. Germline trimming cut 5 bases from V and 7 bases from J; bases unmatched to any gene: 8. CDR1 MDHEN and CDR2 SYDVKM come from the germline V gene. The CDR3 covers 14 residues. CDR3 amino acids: CASSETGGHGTQYF. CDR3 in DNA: TGTGCCAGCAGTGAAACAGGGGGCCACGGGACCCAGTACTTC.

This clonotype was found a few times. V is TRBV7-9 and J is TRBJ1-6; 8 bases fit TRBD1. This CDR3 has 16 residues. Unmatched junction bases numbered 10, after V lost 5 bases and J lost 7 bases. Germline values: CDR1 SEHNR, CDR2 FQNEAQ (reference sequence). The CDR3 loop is CASSTGQGPLNSPLHF. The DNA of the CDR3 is TGTGCCAGCAGCACCGGACAGGGACCCCTAAATTCACCCCTCCACTTT. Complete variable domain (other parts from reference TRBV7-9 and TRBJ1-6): DTGVSQNPRHKITKRGQNVTFRCDPISEHNRLYWYRQTLGQGPEFLTYFQNEAQLEKSRLLSDRFSAERPKGSFSTLEIQRTEQGDSAMYLCASSTGQGPLNSPLHFGNGTRLTVT.

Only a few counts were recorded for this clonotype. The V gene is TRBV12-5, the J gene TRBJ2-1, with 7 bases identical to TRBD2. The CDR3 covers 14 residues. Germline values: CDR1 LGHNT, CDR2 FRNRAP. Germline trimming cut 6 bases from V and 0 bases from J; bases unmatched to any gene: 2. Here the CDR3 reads CASGPGGSYNEQFF. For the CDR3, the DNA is TGTGCTAGTGGACCGGGAGGCTCCTACAATGAGCAGTTCTTC.

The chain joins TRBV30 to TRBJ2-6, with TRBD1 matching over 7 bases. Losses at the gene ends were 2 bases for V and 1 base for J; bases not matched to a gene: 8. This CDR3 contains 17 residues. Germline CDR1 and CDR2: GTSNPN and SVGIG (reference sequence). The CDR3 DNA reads TGTGCCTGGAGTTCGAGGGGGCGCTTTTCTGGGGCCAACGTCCTGACTTTC. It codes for CAWSSRGRFSGANVLTF.

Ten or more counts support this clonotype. The CDR3 loop is CASSLSRTGFTDTQYF. As DNA, the CDR3 is TGTGCCAGCAGCCTATCCAGGACAGGGTTCACAGATACGCAGTATTTT. The chain uses TRBV11-1 and TRBJ2-3, with 8 bases identical to TRBD1. Germline V gene lookup returns CDR1 SGHAT and CDR2 FQDESV (reference sequence). Trimming took 5 bases from V and 2 from J; bases not matched to a gene: 9. CDR3 length equals 16 residues.

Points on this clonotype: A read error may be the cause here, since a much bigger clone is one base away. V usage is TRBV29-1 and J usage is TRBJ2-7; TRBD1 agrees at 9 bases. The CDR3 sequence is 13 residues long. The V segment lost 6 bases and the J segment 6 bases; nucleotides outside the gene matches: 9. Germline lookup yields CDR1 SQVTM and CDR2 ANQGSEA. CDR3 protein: CSVTGTGNCEQYF. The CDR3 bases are TGCAGCGTCACCGGGACAGGGAATTGCGAGCAGTACTTC.